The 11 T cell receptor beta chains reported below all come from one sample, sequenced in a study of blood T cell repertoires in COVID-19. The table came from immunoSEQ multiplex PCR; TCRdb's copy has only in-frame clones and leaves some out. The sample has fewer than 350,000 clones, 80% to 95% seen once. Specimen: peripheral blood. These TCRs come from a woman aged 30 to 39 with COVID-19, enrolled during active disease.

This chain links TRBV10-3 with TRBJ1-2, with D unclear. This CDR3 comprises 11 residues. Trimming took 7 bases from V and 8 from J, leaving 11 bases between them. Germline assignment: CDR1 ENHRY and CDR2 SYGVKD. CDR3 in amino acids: CAINGVLGYTF. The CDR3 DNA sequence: TGTGCCATCAACGGGGTACTGGGCTACACCTTC.

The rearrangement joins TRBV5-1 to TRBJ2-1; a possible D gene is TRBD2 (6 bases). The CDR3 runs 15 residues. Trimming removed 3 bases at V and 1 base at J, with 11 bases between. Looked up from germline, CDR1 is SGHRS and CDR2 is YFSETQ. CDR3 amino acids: CASSSGGRSYNEQFF. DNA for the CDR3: TGCGCCAGCAGCTCCGGGGGAAGATCCTACAATGAGCAGTTCTTC. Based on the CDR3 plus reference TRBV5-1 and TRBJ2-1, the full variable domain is KAGVTQTPRYLIKTRGQQVTLSCSPISGHRSVSWYQQTPGQGLQFLFEYFSETQRNKGNFPGRFSGRQFSNSRSEMNVSTLELGDSALYLCASSSGGRSYNEQFFGPGTRLTVL.

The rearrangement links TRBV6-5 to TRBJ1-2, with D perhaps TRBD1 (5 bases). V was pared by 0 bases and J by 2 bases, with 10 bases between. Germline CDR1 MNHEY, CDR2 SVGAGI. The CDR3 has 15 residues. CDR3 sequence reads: CASSYSRAGNYGYTF. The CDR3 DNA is TGTGCCAGCAGTTACTCGAGAGCAGGGAACTATGGCTACACCTTC.

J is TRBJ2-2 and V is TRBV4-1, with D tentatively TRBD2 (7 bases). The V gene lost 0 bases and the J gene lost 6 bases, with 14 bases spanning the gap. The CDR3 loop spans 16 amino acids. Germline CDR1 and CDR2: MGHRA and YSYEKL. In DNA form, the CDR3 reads TGCGCCAGCAGCCAAGATGGGGGGGCTTGGGCCGGGGAGCTGTTTTTT. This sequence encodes CASSQDGGAWAGELFF.

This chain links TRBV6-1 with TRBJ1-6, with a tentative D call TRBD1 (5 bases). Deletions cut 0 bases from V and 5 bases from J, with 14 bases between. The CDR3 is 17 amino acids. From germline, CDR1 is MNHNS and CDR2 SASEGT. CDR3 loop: CASSEALLTANNSPLHF. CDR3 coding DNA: TGTGCCAGCAGTGAAGCGCTTCTGACAGCGAATAATTCACCCCTCCACTTT.

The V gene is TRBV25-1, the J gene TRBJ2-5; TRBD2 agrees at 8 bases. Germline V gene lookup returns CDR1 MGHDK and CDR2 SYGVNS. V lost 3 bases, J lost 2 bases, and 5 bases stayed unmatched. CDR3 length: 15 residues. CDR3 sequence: CASSEGGRPQETQYF. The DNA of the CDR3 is TGTGCCAGCAGTGAGGGCGGGAGGCCTCAAGAGACCCAGTACTTC.

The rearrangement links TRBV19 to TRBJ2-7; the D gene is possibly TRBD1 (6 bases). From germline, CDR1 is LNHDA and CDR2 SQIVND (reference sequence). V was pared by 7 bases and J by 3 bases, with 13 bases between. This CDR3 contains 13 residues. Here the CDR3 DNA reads TGTGCCAGTAATAATCCGGGACACTACGAGCAGTACTTC. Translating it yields CASNNPGHYEQYF.

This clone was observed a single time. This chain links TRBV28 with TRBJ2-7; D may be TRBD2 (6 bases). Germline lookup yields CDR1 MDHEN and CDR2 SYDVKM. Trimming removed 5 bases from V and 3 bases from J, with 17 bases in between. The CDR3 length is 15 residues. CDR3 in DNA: TGTGCCAGCAGTCCGTCGGGAGTGACGGACTACGAGCAGTACTTC. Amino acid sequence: CASSPSGVTDYEQYF. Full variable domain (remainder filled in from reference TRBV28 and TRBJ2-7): DVKVTQSSRYLVKRTGEKVFLECVQDMDHENMFWYRQDPGLGLRLIYFSYDVKMKEKGDIPEGYSVSREKKERFSLILESASTNQTSMYLCASSPSGVTDYEQYFGPGTRLTVT.

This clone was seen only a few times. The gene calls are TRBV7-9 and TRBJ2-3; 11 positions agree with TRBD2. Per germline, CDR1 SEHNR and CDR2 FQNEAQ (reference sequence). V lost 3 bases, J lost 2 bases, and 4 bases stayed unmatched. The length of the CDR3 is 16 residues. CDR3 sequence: CASSFPTSGITDTQYF. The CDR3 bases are TGTGCCAGCAGCTTCCCGACTAGCGGGATCACAGATACGCAGTATTTT.

CDR3 sequence: CAWSVGPRETQYF. CDR3 sequence (DNA): TGTGCCTGGAGTGTGGGTCCGCGGGAGACCCAGTACTTC. V is TRBV30 and J is TRBJ2-5; D is unresolved. This CDR3 has 13 amino acids. Trimming removed 0 bases from V and 5 bases from J, with 10 bases in between. CDR1 and CDR2 (germline): GTSNPN, SVGIG (reference sequence).

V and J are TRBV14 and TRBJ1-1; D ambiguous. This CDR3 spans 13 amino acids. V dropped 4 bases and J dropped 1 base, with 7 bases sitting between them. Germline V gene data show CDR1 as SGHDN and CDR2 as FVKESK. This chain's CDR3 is CASSLDWNTEAFF. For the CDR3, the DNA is TGTGCCAGCAGCCTGGACTGGAACACTGAAGCTTTCTTT.